This entry features one TCR beta chain sequence. As yet, its antigen is unknown. The source of the sample is a study of cytomegalovirus exposure and HLA in healthy donors. 13 Jbeta primers and 60 Vbeta primers were used for the PCR. Generated by immunoSEQ multiplex PCR, the TCRdb table keeps only in-frame clones and is missing some. The table shows about 150,000 clones, with roughly 80% occurring only once. Study observations and caveats: Cytomegalovirus association was listed for around 170 TCR beta chains.

The clonotype comes from a woman in her 50s in good health and CMV-seropositive. Sequences were obtained from PBMCs.

CDR3 sequence (DNA): TGTGCCAGCAGCGGCGGACAGGGGAGAGCCGTAAATTCACCCCTCCACTTT. It yields the protein CASSGGQGRAVNSPLHF. The chain has TRBV5-6 and TRBJ1-6; 9 bases are shared with TRBD1. This CDR3 is 17 amino acids long. V trimming: 4 bases; J trimming: 7 bases; junction bases outside the gene matches: 12. Germline loops: CDR1 SGHDT, CDR2 YYEEEE.